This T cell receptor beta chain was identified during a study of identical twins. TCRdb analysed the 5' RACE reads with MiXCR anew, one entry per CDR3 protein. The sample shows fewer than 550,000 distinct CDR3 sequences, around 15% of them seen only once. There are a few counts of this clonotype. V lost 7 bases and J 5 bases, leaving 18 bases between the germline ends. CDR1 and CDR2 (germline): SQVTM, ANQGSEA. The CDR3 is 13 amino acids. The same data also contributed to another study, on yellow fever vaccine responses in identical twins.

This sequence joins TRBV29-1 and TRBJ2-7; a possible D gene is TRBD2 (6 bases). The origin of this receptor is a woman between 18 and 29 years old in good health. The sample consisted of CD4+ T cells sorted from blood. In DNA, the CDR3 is TGCAGCGCGGGGACTGTGCCTGACCACGAGCAGTACTTC. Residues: CSAGTVPDHEQYF.